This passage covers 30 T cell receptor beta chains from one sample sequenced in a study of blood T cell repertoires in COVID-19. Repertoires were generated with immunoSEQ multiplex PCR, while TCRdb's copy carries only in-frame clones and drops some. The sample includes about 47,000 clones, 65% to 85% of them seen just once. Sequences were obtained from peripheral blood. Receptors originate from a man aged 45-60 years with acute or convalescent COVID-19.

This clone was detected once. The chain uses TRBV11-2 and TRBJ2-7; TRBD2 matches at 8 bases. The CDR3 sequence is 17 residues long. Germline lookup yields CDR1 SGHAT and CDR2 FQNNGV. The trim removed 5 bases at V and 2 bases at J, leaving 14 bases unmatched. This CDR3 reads CASSPLSGGSRTYEQYF. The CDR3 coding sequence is TGTGCCAGCAGCCCCCTCTCGGGAGGGTCGCGGACCTACGAGCAGTACTTC.

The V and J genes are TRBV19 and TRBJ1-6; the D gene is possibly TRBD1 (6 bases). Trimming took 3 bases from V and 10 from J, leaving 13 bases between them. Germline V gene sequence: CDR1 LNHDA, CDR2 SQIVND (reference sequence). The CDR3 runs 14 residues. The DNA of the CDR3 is TGTGCCAGTAGTATGGGGGGGGCTGTCTCACCCCTCCACTTT. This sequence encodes CASSMGGAVSPLHF.

CDR3 nucleotide sequence: TGTGCCAGCAGTTTCAGGGGGATAGGAAACACCATATATTTT. It encodes CASSFRGIGNTIYF. This rearrangement joins TRBV28 to TRBJ1-3; 7 bases align to TRBD1. There are 14 residues in the CDR3. After removal of 3 bases from V and 4 bases from J, the junction contained 3 bases not matched to a gene. Germline-derived CDR1 and CDR2 are MDHEN and SYDVKM. Full variable domain (missing parts from reference TRBV28 and TRBJ1-3): DVKVTQSSRYLVKRTGEKVFLECVQDMDHENMFWYRQDPGLGLRLIYFSYDVKMKEKGDIPEGYSVSREKKERFSLILESASTNQTSMYLCASSFRGIGNTIYFGEGSWLTVV.

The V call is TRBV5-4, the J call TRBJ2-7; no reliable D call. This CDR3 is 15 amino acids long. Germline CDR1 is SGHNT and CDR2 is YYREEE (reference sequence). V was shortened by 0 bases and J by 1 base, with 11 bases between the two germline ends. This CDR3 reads CASSLASSASYEQYF. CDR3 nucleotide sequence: TGTGCCAGCAGCTTGGCGTCCAGCGCATCCTACGAGCAGTACTTC.

CDR3: CASSMISGRPSKTDTQYF. The CDR3 coding sequence is TGTGCCAGTAGTATGATAAGCGGGAGGCCCTCAAAAACAGATACGCAGTATTTT. The genes are TRBV19 and TRBJ2-3; 9 positions match TRBD2. The J segment lost 3 bases and the V segment lost 3 bases, leaving 13 bases of the junction unmatched. Germline CDR1 reads LNHDA; CDR2 reads SQIVND (reference sequence). The CDR3 has 18 residues.

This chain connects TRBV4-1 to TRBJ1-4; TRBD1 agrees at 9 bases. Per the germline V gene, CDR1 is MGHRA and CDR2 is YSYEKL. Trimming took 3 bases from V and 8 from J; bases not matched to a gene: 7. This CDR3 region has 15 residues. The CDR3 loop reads CASSQGDRVNEKLFF. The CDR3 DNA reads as TGCGCCAGCAGCCAGGGGGACAGGGTGAACGAAAAACTGTTTTTT.

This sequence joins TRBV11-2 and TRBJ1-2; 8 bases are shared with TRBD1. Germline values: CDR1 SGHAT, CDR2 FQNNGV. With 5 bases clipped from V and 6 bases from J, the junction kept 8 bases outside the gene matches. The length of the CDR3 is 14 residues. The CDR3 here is CASSPGGTGNGYTF. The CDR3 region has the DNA TGTGCCAGCAGCCCAGGAGGGACAGGAAATGGCTACACCTTC.

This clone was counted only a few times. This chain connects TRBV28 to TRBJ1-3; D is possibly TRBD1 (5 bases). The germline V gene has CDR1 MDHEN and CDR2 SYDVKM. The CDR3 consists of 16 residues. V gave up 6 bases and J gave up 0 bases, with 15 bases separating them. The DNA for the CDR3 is TGTGCCAGCAGCAACAGGCTCTACTACTCTGGAAACACCATATATTTT. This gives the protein CASSNRLYYSGNTIYF.

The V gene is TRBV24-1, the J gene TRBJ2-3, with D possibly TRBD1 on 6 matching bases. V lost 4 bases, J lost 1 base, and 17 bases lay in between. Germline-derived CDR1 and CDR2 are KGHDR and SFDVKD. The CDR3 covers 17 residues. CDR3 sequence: CATSDPWTDYGTDTQYF. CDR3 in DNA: TGTGCCACCAGTGACCCTTGGACAGACTACGGCACAGATACGCAGTATTTT.

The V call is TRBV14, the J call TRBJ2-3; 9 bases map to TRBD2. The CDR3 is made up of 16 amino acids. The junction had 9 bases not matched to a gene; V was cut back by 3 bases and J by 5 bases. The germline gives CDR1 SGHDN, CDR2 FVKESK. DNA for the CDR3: TGTGCCAGCAGCCAGACGGGCGGGAGGGCCAAAGATACGCAGTATTTT. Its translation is CASSQTGGRAKDTQYF.

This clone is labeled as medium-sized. The DNA for the CDR3 is TGTGCCAGCAGCCACGTAGCGGGGAGCACCGGGGAGCTGTTTTTT. Translated, it gives CASSHVAGSTGELFF. The chain links TRBV5-6 to TRBJ2-2; TRBD2 matches at 8 bases. Germline-derived CDR1 and CDR2 are SGHDT and YYEEEE. This CDR3 comprises 15 residues. J lost 4 bases, V lost 4 bases, and 6 bases had no gene match.

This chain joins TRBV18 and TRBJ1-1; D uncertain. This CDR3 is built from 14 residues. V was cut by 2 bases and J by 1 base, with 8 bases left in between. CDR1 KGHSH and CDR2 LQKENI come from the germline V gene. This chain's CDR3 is CASSPRSENTEAFF. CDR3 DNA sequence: TGTGCCAGCTCACCAAGATCAGAGAACACTGAAGCTTTCTTT.

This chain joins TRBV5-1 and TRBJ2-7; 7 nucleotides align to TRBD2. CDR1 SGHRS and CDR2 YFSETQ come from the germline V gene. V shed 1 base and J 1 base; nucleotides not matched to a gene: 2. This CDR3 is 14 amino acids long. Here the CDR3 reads CASSLSGGSYEQYF. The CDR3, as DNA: TGCGCCAGCAGCTTGTCGGGGGGATCCTACGAGCAGTACTTC. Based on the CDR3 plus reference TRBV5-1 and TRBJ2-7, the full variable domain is KAGVTQTPRYLIKTRGQQVTLSCSPISGHRSVSWYQQTPGQGLQFLFEYFSETQRNKGNFPGRFSGRQFSNSRSEMNVSTLELGDSALYLCASSLSGGSYEQYFGPGTRLTVT.

The CDR3 nucleotides are TGTGCCACCAGGAAGGAGTCGGACACCGGGGAGCTGTTTTTT. Its translation: CATRKESDTGELFF. The chain carries TRBV24-1 and TRBJ2-2; D ambiguous. This CDR3 contains 14 residues. Germline CDR1 reads KGHDR; CDR2 reads SFDVKD. V lost 7 bases and J 3 bases, leaving 11 bases between the germline ends.

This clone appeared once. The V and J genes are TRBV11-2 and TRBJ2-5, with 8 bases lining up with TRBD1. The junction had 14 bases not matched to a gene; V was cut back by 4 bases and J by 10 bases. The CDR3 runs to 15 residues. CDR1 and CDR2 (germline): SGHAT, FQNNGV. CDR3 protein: CASSSRTGWGRIQYF. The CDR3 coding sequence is TGTGCCAGCAGCTCCCGGACAGGGTGGGGACGTATCCAGTACTTC. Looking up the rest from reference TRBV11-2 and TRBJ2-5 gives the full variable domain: EAGVAQSPRYKIIEKRQSVAFWCNPISGHATLYWYQQILGQGPKLLIQFQNNGVVDDSQLPKDRFSAERLKGVDSTLKIQPAKLEDSAVYLCASSSRTGWGRIQYFGPGTRLLVL.

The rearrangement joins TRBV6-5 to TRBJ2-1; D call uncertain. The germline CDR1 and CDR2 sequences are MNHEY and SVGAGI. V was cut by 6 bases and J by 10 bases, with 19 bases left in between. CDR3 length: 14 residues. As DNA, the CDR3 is TGTGCCAGCAGCGCATTAACTGGTCGCAGGGAGCAGTTCTTC. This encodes CASSALTGRREQFF.

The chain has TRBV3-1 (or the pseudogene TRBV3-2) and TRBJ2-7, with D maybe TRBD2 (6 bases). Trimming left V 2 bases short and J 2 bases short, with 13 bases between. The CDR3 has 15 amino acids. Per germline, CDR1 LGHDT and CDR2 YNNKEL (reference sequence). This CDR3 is CASSQSAGPTYEQYF. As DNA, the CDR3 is TGTGCCAGCAGCCAATCCGCGGGACCCACCTACGAGCAGTACTTC.

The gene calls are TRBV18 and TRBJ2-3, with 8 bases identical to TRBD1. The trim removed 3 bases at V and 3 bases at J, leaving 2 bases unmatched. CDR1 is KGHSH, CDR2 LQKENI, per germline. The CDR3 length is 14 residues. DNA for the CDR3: TGTGCCAGCTCACCGGGACAGGCAACAGATACGCAGTATTTT. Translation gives CASSPGQATDTQYF.

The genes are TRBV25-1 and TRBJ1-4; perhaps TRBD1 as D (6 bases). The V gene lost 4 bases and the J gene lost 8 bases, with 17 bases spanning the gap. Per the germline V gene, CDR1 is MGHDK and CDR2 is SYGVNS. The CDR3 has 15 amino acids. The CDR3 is CASSVPGVAIEKLFF. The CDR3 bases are TGTGCCAGCAGTGTACCAGGGGTGGCGATCGAAAAACTGTTTTTT.

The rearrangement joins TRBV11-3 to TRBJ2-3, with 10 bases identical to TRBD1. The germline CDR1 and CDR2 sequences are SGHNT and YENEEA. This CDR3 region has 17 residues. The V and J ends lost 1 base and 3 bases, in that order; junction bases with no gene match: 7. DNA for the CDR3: TGTGCCAGCAGCTTAGGGGACAGGGGTAGTGATACAGATACGCAGTATTTT. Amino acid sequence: CASSLGDRGSDTDTQYF.

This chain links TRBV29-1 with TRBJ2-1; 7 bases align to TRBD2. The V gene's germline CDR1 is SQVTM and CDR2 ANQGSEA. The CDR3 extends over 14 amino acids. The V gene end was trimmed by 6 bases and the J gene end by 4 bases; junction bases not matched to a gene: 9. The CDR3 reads CSVCCLADYNEQFF. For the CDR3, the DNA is TGCAGCGTGTGCTGTCTAGCGGATTACAATGAGCAGTTCTTC.

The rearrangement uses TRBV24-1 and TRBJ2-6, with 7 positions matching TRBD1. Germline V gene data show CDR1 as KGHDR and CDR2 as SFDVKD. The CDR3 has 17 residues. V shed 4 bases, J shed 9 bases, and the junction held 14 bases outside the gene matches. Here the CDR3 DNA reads TGTGCCACCAGTGACTCTCGCAACTTACAGGGGAGCAACGTCCTGACTTTC. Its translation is CATSDSRNLQGSNVLTF.

CDR3 nucleotide sequence: TGTGCCAGCAGCTTTTGGAGGGGGCAGAAGGAAAAACTGTTTTTT. Translated: CASSFWRGQKEKLFF. V usage is TRBV5-8 and J usage is TRBJ1-4, with TRBD1 matching 7 bases. V was pared by 2 bases and J by 8 bases, with 9 bases of the junction left unmatched. Germline V lookup: CDR1 SGHTS, CDR2 YDEGEE. There are 15 residues in the CDR3.

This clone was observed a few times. This chain's CDR3 is CASSTRKKPSGPSYNEQFF. Here the CDR3 DNA reads TGTGCCAGTAGTACTCGCAAGAAGCCTAGCGGACCCTCCTACAATGAGCAGTTCTTC. The chain links TRBV19 to TRBJ2-1, with 7 bases identical to TRBD2. Trimming at V came to 4 bases and at J to 0 bases, leaving 15 bases not matched to a gene. The CDR3 sequence is 19 residues long. Germline-derived CDR1 and CDR2 are LNHDA and SQIVND (reference sequence).

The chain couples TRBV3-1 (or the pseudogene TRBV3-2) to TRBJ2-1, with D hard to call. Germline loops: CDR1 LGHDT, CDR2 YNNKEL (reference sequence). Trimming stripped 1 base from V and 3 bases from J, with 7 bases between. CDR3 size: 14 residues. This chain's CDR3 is CASSQAQSYNEQFF. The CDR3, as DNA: TGTGCCAGCAGCCAAGCACAAAGCTACAATGAGCAGTTCTTC.

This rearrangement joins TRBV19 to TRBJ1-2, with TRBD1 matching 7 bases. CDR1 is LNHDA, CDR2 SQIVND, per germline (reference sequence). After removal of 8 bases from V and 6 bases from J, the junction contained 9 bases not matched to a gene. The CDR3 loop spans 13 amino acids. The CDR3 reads CASEDRERHGYTF. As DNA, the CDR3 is TGTGCCAGTGAAGACAGGGAGCGTCATGGCTACACCTTC.

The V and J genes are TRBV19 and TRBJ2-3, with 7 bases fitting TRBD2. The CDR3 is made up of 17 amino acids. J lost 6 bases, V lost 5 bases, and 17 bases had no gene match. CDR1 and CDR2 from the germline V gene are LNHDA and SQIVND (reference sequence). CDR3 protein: CASSQRRDPPREDTQYF. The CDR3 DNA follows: TGTGCCAGTAGTCAAAGGAGGGACCCTCCGCGGGAGGATACGCAGTATTTT.

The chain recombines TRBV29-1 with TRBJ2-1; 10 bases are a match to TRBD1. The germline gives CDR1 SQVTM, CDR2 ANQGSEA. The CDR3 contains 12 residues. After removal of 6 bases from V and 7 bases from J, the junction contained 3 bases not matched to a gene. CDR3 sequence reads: CSVDRGRNEQFF. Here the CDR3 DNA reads TGCAGCGTCGACAGGGGGCGGAATGAGCAGTTCTTC.

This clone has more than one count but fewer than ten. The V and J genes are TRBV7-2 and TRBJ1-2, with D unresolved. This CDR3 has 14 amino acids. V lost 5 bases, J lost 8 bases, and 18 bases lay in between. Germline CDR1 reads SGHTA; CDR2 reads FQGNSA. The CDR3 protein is CASSIPSSSMGYTF. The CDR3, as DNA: TGTGCCAGCAGCATCCCCTCGTCGTCTATGGGCTACACCTTC.

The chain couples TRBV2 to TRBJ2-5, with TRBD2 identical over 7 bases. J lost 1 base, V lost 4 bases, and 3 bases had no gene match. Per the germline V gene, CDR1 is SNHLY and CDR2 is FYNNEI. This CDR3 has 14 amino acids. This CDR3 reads CASSGGGGQETQYF. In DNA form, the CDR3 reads TGTGCCAGCAGTGGTGGGGGGGGCCAAGAGACCCAGTACTTC.